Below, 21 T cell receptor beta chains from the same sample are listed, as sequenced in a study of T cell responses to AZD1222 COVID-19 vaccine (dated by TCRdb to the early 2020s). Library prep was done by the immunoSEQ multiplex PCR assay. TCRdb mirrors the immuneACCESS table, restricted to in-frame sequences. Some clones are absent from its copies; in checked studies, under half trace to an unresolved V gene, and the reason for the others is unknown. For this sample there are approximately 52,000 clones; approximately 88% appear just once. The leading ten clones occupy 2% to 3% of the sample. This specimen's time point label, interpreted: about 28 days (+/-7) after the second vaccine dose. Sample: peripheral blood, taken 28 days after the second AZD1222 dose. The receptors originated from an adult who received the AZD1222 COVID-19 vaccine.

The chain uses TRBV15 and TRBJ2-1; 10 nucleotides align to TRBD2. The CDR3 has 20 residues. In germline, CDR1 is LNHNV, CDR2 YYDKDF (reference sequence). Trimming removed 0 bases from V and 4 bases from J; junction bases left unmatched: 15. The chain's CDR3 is CATSRDPLAGVQGRYNEQFF. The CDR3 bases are TGTGCCACCAGCAGAGATCCGCTAGCGGGAGTACAAGGGCGTTACAATGAGCAGTTCTTC.

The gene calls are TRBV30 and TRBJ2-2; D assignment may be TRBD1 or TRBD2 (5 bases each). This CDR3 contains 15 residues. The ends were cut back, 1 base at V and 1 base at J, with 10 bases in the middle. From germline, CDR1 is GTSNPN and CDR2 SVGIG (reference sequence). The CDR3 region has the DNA TGTGCCTGGAGTGAGGGGACGGTGAACACCGGGGAGCTGTTTTTT. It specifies CAWSEGTVNTGELFF. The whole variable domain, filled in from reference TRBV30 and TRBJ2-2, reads SQTIHQWPATLVQPVGSPLSLECTVEGTSNPNLYWYRQAAGRGLQLLFYSVGIGQISSEVPQNLSASRPQDRQFILSSKKLLLSDSGFYLCAWSEGTVNTGELFFGEGSRLTVL.

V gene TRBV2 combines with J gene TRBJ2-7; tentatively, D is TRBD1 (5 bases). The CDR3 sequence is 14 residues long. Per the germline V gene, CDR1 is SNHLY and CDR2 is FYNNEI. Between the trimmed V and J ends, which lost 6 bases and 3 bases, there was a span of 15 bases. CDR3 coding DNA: TGTGCCAGCAGACAACTGGACCAGGGCTACGAGCAGTACTTC. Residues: CASRQLDQGYEQYF.

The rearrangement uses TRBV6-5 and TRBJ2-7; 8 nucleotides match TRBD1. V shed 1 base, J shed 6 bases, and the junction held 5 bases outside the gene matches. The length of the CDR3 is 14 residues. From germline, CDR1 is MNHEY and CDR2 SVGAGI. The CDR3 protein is CASSYFGQGPEQYF. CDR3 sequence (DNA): TGTGCCAGCAGTTACTTCGGACAGGGTCCCGAGCAGTACTTC.

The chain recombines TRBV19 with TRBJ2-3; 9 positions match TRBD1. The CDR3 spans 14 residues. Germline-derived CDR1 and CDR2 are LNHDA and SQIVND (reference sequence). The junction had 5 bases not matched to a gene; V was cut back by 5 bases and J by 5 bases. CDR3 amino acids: CASSPRTGVDTQYF. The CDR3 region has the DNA TGTGCCAGTAGTCCTCGGACAGGGGTAGATACGCAGTATTTT.

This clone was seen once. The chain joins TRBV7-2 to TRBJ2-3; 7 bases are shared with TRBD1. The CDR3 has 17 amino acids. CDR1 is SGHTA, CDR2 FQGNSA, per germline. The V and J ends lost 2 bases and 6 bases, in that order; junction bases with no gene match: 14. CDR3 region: CASSLKGRDRLIDTQYF. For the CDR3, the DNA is TGTGCCAGCAGCTTAAAGGGTAGGGACAGACTGATCGATACGCAGTATTTT.

The CDR3 DNA reads TGTGCCAGCAGCCCGCTGACAGGAAATAATTCACCCCTCCACTTT. Translated, it gives CASSPLTGNNSPLHF. The chain combines TRBV7-9 with TRBJ1-6; D may be TRBD1 (6 bases). This CDR3 has 15 residues. Trimming shortened V by 5 bases and J by 5 bases, and 13 bases separated the two germline ends. CDR1 is SEHNR, CDR2 FQNEAQ, per germline (reference sequence).

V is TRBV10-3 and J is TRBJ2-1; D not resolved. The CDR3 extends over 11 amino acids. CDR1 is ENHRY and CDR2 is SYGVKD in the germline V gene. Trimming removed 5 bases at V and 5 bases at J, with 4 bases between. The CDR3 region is CAISSNNEQFF. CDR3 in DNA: TGTGCCATCAGTTCGAACAATGAGCAGTTCTTC.

The CDR3 DNA reads as TGTGCCAGCAGCGGTGCTAGCGGGGACAGCTCCTACGAGCAGTACTTC. Protein product: CASSGASGDSSYEQYF. This chain joins TRBV9 and TRBJ2-7; TRBD2 matches 9 bases. This CDR3 is 16 amino acids long. Per germline, CDR1 SGDLS and CDR2 YYNGEE. V was pared by 3 bases and J by 0 bases, with 7 bases of the junction left unmatched.

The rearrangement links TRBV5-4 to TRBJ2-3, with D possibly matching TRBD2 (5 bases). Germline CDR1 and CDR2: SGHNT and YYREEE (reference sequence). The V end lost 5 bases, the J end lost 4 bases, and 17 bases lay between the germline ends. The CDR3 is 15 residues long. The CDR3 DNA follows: TGTGCCAGCAGGTCGGCACGGGGTGTGTCAGATACGCAGTATTTT. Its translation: CASRSARGVSDTQYF.

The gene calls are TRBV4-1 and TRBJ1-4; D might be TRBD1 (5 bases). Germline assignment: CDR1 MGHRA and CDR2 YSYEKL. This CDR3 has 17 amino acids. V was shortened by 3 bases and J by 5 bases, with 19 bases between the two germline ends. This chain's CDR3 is CASSHPGGVRANEKLFF. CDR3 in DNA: TGCGCCAGCAGCCACCCGGGAGGGGTAAGGGCAAATGAAAAACTGTTTTTT.

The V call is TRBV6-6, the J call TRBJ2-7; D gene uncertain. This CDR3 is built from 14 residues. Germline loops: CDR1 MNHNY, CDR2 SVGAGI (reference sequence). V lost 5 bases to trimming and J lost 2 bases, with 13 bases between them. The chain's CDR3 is CASSPEVWAYEQYF. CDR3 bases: TGTGCCAGCAGTCCAGAGGTCTGGGCCTACGAGCAGTACTTC.

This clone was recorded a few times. CDR3 coding DNA: TGTGCCAGCAGTTCAAACAGGGGCAACACTGAAGCTTTCTTT. Translation gives CASSSNRGNTEAFF. The chain joins TRBV28 to TRBJ1-1, with TRBD1 identical over 7 bases. Per germline, CDR1 MDHEN and CDR2 SYDVKM. CDR3 length: 14 residues. With V trimmed by 4 bases and J by 2 bases, 4 bases remained unmatched.

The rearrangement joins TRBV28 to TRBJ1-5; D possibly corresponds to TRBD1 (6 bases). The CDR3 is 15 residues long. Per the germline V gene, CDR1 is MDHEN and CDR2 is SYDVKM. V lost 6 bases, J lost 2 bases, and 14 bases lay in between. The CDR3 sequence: CASSPQGGGNQPQHF. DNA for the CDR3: TGTGCCAGCAGCCCACAGGGTGGAGGCAATCAGCCCCAGCATTTT.

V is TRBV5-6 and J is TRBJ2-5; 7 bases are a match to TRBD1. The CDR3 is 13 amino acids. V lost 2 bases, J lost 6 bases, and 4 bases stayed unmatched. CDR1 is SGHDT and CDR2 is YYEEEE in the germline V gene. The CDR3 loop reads CASSFNRGQTQYF. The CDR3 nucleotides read TGTGCCAGCAGCTTCAACAGGGGTCAGACCCAGTACTTC.

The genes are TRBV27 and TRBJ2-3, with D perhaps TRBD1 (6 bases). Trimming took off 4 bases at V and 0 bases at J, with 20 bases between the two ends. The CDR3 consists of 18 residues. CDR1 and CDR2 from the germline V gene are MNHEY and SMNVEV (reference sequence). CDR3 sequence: CASSSGVLQGPSTDTQYF. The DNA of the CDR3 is TGTGCCAGCAGTTCTGGGGTGTTACAGGGCCCTAGCACAGATACGCAGTATTTT.

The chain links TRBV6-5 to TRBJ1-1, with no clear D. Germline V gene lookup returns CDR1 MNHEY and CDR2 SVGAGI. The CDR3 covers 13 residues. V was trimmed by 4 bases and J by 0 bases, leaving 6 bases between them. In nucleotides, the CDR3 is TGTGCCAGCAGTTTTAAGATGAACACTGAAGCTTTCTTT. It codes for CASSFKMNTEAFF.

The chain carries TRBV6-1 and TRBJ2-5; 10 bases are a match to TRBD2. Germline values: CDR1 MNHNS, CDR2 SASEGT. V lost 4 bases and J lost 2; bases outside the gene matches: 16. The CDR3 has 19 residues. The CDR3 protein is CASSAPGSGRGVGQETQYF. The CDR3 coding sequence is TGTGCCAGCAGTGCCCCCGGGAGCGGGAGGGGGGTAGGGCAAGAGACCCAGTACTTC.

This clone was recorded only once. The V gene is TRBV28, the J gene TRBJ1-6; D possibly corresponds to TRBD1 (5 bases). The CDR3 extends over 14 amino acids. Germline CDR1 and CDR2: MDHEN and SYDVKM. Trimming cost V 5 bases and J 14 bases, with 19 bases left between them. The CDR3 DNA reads TGTGCCAGCAGTCCCCCCCGGCAGGGACTCTCCCTCCACTTT. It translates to CASSPPRQGLSLHF.

The CDR3 loop reads CSAHHGGQYF. The CDR3 DNA reads as TGCAGTGCTCATCATGGAGGGCAGTACTTC. The rearrangement links TRBV20-1 to TRBJ2-7; TRBD2 is a possible D gene (5 bases). This CDR3 is 10 amino acids long. CDR1 is DFQATT and CDR2 is SNEGSKA in the germline V gene (reference sequence). Deletions cut 5 bases from V and 9 bases from J, with 11 bases between.

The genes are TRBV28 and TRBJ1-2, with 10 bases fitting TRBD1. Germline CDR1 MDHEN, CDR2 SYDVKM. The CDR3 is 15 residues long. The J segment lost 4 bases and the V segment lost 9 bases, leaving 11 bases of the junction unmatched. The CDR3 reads CASGPLDRGLYGYTF. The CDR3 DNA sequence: TGTGCCAGTGGACCTTTAGACAGGGGGCTCTATGGCTACACCTTC.